A selection of T cell receptor beta chains follows, all from one sample in a study of CD8 T cells in Susac syndrome. TCRdb reprocessed the immunoSEQ multiplex PCR reads with MiXCR, giving one entry per CDR3 protein. The data contain around 130,000 distinct CDR3 sequences, about 95% of them singletons. Input material: CD4+ T cells from PBMCs. These receptors were taken from a human donor in good health. Each CDR3 is given with its conserved first and last residue. Fields, in order: D gene, J gene, clone size, V gene, CDR3 DNA, CDR3 protein. The D gene is left open where the match is weak. Some rows mark clone size as missing; the rest say once, few, many or name a class of expanded clone.

TRBD2 TRBJ2-1 . TRBV7-9 TGTGCCAGCAGCTTAGAAGGAATGGTCGGGAGGGCCAATGAGCAGTTCTTC CASSLEGMVGRANEQFF
. TRBJ2-3 . TRBV29-1 TGCAGCGTTGAGAGCCCCAGGAGGGGGAGGCCGCAGTATTTT CSVESPRRGRPQYF
TRBD2 TRBJ2-1 once TRBV19 TGTGCCAGTAGAAGCGGGAGAGGATACAATGAGCAGTTCTTC CASRSGRGYNEQFF
TRBD2 TRBJ2-1 . TRBV19 TGTGCCAGTCGATCTAGCGGGGCCTACAATGAGCAGTTCTTC CASRSSGAYNEQFF
. TRBJ2-3 . TRBV19 TGTGCCAGTACCCTCACCCCGATAGAGGCCCCCCGCATCGATACGCAGTATTTT CASTLTPIEAPRIDTQYF
. TRBJ2-7 . TRBV12-3/TRBV12-4 TGTGCCAGCGGGAATTCACTATCCTACGAGCAGTACTTC CASGNSLSYEQYF
TRBD1 TRBJ1-3 . TRBV11-2 TGTGCCAGCAGCTTAAGGGCCGGGACAGTCGGTCCTCGGAGCTCTGGAAACACCATATATTTT CASSLRAGTVGPRSSGNTIYF
. TRBJ2-1 . TRBV7-9 TGTGCCAGCAGCATAACCCGCGGCCTGAATGAGCAGTTCTTC CASSITRGLNEQFF
TRBD2 TRBJ2-7 . TRBV7-2 TGTGCCAGCAGCTTCAGTAGCGGGAGCTACGAGCAGTACTTC CASSFSSGSYEQYF
. TRBJ1-5 . TRBV6-2/TRBV6-3 TGTGCCACCAGTTTGTCGGGGGGCGATCAGCCCCAGCATTTT CATSLSGGDQPQHF
TRBD2 TRBJ2-3 . TRBV20-1 TGCAGTGCAACCGGGACTAGCGGGCTTTACACAGATACGCAGTATTTT CSATGTSGLYTDTQYF
. TRBJ2-4 . TRBV28 TGTGCCAGCAGTTTTGGCTCCAAGGAGTGGTATGGCAAAAACATTCAGTACTTC CASSFGSKEWYGKNIQYF
. TRBJ2-1 . TRBV7-2 TGTGCCAGCAGCTTGGTAGGGGAGCAGTTCTTC CASSLVGEQFF
. TRBJ2-2 . TRBV18 TGTGCCAGCTCCACAAGGACCGGGGAGCTGTTTTTT CASSTRTGELFF
TRBD2 TRBJ2-3 . TRBV3-1 TGTGCCAGCAGCTTACTAGCGGGAGGGGGAGATACGCAGTATTTT CASSLLAGGGDTQYF
. TRBJ2-3 once TRBV7-3 TGTGCCAGCAGCTTAGGGGTGCGAGATACGCAGTATTTT CASSLGVRDTQYF
TRBD1 TRBJ1-1 . TRBV20-1 TGCAGTGCTCCTCGGACAGGGCAGGGGAACACTGAAGCTTTCTTT CSAPRTGQGNTEAFF
. TRBJ2-3 . TRBV29-1 TGCAGCGTTGGTTCGCGGATCACAGATACGCAGTATTTT CSVGSRITDTQYF
TRBD2 TRBJ2-2 . TRBV4-2 TGTGCCAGCAGCCAAGACGATAGCGGGAGGAACACCGGGGAGCTGTTTTTT CASSQDDSGRNTGELFF